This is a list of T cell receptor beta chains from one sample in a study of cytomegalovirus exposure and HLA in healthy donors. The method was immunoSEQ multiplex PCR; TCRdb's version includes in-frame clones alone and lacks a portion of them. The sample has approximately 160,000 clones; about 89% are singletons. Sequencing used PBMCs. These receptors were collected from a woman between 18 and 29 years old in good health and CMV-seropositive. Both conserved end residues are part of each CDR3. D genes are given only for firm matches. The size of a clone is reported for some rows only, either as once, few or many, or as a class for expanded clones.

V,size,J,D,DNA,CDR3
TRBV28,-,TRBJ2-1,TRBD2,TGTGCCAGCAGCACCCCGAGAGGCGGGAGCCTCAATGAGCAGTTCTTC,CASSTPRGGSLNEQFF
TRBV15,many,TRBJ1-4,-,TGTGCCACCAGCAGGAAGGTGGGGGCGCCTGAAAAACTGTTTTTT,CATSRKVGAPEKLFF
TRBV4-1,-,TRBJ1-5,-,TGCGCCAGCAGCCAAGATGTGGTTGGGGCAGGGCGCGGTCAGCCCCAGCATTTT,CASSQDVVGAGRGQPQHF
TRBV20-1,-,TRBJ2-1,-,TGCAGTGCTTTATACAATGAGCAGTTCTTC,CSALYNEQFF
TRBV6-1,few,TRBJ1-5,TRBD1,TGTGCCAGCGAGGCCCGGGACAGGGGGTATCAGCCCCAGCATTTT,CASEARDRGYQPQHF
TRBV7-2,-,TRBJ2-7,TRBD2,TGTGCCAGCAGCACCTCAGCGGGAGGGCCCTACGAGCAGTACTTC,CASSTSAGGPYEQYF
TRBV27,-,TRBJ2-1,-,TGTGCCAGAAATCTAGCCAGACAGTTCTTC,CARNLARQFF
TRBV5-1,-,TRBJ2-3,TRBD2,TGCGCCAGCAGCCCGCTCGGGACTAGCGGGAGGAGCACAGATACGCAGTATTTT,CASSPLGTSGRSTDTQYF
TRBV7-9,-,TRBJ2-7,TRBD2,TGTGCCAGCAGCCCCAGCGGGAGAAGCTACGAGCAGTACTTC,CASSPSGRSYEQYF
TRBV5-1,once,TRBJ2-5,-,TGCGCCAGCAGCCAAAACATGGAGACCCAGTACTTC,CASSQNMETQYF
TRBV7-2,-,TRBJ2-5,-,TGTGCCAGCAGCTTAGCTCCAGGTACTCGGACCCAGTACTTC,CASSLAPGTRTQYF
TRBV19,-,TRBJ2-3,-,TGTGCCAGTAGTATTTCTCTAGGTGGGGCTAGCACAGATACGCAGTATTTT,CASSISLGGASTDTQYF
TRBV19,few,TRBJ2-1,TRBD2,TGTGCCAGTAGTATAGTAATTAGCGGGAGCTACTACAATGAGCAGTTCTTC,CASSIVISGSYYNEQFF
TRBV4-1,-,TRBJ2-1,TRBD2,TGCGCCAGCAGCACCCGGACTAGCGGAGACAATGAGCAGTTCTTC,CASSTRTSGDNEQFF
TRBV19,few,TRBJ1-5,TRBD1,TGTGCCAGTAGCCGCGGACAGGGGAGGAATCAGCCCCAGCATTTT,CASSRGQGRNQPQHF
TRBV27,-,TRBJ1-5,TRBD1,TGTGCCAGCAGTCCCCGACAGGGAGGCAATCAGCCCCAGCATTTT,CASSPRQGGNQPQHF
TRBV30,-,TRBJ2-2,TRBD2,TGTGCCTGGAGGGTCCTAGCGGGGGCGCTGTCCGGGGAGCTGTTTTTT,CAWRVLAGALSGELFF
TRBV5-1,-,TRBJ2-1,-,TGCGCCAGCAGCTTGTCCAGCGGGCTTAATAATGAGCAGTTCTTC,CASSLSSGLNNEQFF
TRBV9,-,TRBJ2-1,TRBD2,TGTGCCAGCAGCCCACGGGGGGAGGTGGGCTACAATGAGCAGTTCTTC,CASSPRGEVGYNEQFF
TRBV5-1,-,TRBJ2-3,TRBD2,TGCGCCAGCAGCTTCTTAGCGGGAGGAAGCACAGATACGCAGTATTTT,CASSFLAGGSTDTQYF
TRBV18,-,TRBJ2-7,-,TGTGCCAGCTCACCGGGGGGTGGCTCCTACGAGCAGTACTTC,CASSPGGGSYEQYF
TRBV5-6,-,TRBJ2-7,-,TGTGCCAGCAGCTTGACGGTAGGGGACAAGCCCTACGAGCAGTACTTC,CASSLTVGDKPYEQYF
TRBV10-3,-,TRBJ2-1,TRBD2,TGTGCCATCAGGACTAGCGGCTTAAGCTCCTACAATGAGCAGTTCTTC,CAIRTSGLSSYNEQFF